This T cell receptor (beta chain) was obtained from a study of blood T cell repertoires in COVID-19. V gave up 4 bases and J gave up 3 bases, with 16 bases separating them. Germline values: CDR1 SGHVS, CDR2 FQNEAQ. The CDR3 runs to 15 residues. TCRdb keeps only in-frame clones here, not all; method: immunoSEQ multiplex PCR. The sample holds fewer than 250,000 clones; around 85% are singletons and the top ten take 3.2%. Participants, about 18 to 90 years old, spanned some 23 US areas. Clinical history as reported by participants underpinned cohort assignment. This clone was counted once. The specimen was PBMCs or T cells enriched from blood (not recorded which). This receptor was taken from a woman younger than 45 who had recovered from COVID-19. V gene TRBV7-8 combines with J gene TRBJ2-7, with TRBD2 as a possible D gene (6 bases). In DNA, the CDR3 is TGTGCCAGCAGCTCCGGCCCGATGCGGGGCTACGAGCAGTACTTC. It specifies CASSSGPMRGYEQYF.